The source of this T cell receptor (beta chain) is a study of cytomegalovirus exposure and HLA in healthy donors. Study-wide results and limits: Relative to the approximately 700-donor mean, N-insertions were reportedly fewer in an Asian-associated ancestry cluster in a later analysis. The later analysis indicated that the majority of CMV-associated TCR beta chains appeared HLA-restricted.

Germline-derived CDR1 and CDR2 are MNHEY and SVGAGI. This CDR3 has 14 residues. J lost 8 bases, V lost 0 bases, and 2 bases had no gene match. About this clone itself: Its antigen is not identified.

PCR used 60 Vbeta primers and 13 Jbeta primers. The authors' processing: Unique TCR beta chains totaled roughly 79 million in a later count, with around 11 million of them shared. The data were produced by immunoSEQ multiplex PCR, yet TCRdb's version contains in-frame clones alone and is incomplete. The DNA was the basis for D and trimming; V, J and clone size are from that table. The sample totals around 100,000 clones. This clonotype was obtained from a man between 35 and 55 years old in good health and CMV-seropositive. The gene calls are TRBV6-5 and TRBJ2-1; 9 bases align to TRBD2. The specimen sequenced was PBMCs. The CDR3 nucleotides read TGTGCCAGCAGTTACTCGAGACTAGCGGATGAGCAGTTCTTC. Residues: CASSYSRLADEQFF.